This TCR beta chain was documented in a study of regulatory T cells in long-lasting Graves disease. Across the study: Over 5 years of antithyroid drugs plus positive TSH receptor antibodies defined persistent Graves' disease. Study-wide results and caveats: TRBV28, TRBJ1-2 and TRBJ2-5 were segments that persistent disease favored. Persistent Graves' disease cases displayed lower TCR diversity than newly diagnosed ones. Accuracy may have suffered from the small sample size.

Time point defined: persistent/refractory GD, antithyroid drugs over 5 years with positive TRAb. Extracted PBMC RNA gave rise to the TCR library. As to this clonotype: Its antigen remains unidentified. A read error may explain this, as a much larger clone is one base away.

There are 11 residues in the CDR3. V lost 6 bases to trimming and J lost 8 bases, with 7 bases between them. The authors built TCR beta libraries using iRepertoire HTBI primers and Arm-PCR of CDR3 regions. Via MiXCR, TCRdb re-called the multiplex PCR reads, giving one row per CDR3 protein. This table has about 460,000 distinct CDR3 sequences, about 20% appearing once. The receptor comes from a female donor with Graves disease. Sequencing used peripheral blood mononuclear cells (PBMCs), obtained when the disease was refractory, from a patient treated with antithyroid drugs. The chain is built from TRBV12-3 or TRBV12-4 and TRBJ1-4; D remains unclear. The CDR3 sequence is CASRAGEKLFF. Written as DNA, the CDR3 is TGTGCCAGCAGGGCGGGGGAAAAACTGTTTTTT.